This TCR beta chain was found in a study of blood T cell repertoires in COVID-19. The V and J ends lost 7 bases and 2 bases, in that order; junction bases with no gene match: 4. Germline V lookup: CDR1 LNHDA, CDR2 SQIVND (reference sequence). The CDR3 totals 13 residues. Sequenced by immunoSEQ multiplex PCR; TCRdb stores in-frame clones only, minus some. The table has 350,000 to 400,000 clones, 86% seen once; the top ten hold under 8.5%. A Seattle source enrolled patients during active infection and followed them longitudinally. Material: peripheral blood. V is TRBV19 and J is TRBJ1-2; the match to TRBD1 covers 7 bases. This clonotype was obtained from a woman in her fifties or sixties with COVID-19, enrolled during active disease. The CDR3 loop reads CASTRDRNYGYTF. CDR3 in DNA: TGTGCCAGTACGAGGGACAGAAACTATGGCTACACCTTC.